What follows is one T cell receptor (beta chain) and its context. The antigen is unknown. The source of the sample is a study of shared clonotypes between healthy human individuals. Broader study findings: Sampling involved blood alone; tissue repertoires likely differ.

This table comes from immunoSEQ multiplex PCR, and its TCRdb copy is limited to in-frame clones, with some not included. The table shows some 1,100,000 clones, with approximately 80% occurring only once. Negatively enriched CD4+ T cells were divided by CD45RA into naive and memory. V was trimmed by 7 bases and J by 1 base, leaving 10 bases between them. This CDR3 comprises 13 residues. Germline V CDR1 and CDR2: LNHDA, SQIVND (reference sequence). The source material was memory CD4+ T cells from PBMCs. The subset: CD45RA-negative fraction. The TCR was taken from a man younger than 35 in good health. Some clones in this sample may be carry-over from other donors' samples. This sequence joins TRBV19 and TRBJ1-1; TRBD1 is a possible D gene (5 bases). CDR3 region: CASTRGGNTEAFF. As DNA, the CDR3 is TGTGCCAGTACCCGGGGCGGGAACACTGAAGCTTTCTTT.